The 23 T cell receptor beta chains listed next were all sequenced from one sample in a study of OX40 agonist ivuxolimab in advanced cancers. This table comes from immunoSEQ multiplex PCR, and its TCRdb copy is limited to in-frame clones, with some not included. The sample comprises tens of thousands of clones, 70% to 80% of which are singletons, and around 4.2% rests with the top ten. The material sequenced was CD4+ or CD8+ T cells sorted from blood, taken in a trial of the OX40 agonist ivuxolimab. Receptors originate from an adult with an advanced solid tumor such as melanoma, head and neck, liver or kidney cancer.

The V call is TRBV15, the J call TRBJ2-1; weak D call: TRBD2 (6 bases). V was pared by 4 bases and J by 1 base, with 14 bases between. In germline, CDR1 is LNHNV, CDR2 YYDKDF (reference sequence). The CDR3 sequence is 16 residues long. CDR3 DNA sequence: TGTGCCACCAGCACACGCCGGGAGAGGTCCTACAATGAGCAGTTCTTC. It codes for CATSTRRERSYNEQFF.

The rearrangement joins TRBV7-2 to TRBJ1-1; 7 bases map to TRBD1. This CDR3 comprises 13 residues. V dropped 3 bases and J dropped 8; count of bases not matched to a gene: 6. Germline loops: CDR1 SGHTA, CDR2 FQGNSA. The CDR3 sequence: CASSFRQGSEAFF. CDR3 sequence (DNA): TGTGCCAGCAGCTTCCGACAGGGATCCGAAGCTTTCTTT.

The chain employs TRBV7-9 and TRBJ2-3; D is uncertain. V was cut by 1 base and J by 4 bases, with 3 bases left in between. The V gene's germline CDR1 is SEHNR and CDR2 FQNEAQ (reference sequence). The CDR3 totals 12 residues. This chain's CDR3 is CASSLGPDTQYF. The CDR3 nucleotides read TGTGCCAGCAGCTTAGGACCAGATACGCAGTATTTT.

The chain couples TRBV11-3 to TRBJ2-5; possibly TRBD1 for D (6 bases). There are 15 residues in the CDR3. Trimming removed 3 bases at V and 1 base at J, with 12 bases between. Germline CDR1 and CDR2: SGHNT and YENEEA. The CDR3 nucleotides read TGTGCCAGCAGCTTGCAGGGGTTAGGCCAAGAGACCCAGTACTTC. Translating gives CASSLQGLGQETQYF. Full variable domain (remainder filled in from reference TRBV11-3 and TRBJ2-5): EAGVVQSPRYKIIEKKQPVAFWCNPISGHNTLYWYLQNLGQGPELLIRYENEEAVDDSQLPKDRFSAERLKGVDSTLKIQPAELGDSAVYLCASSLQGLGQETQYFGPGTRLLVL.

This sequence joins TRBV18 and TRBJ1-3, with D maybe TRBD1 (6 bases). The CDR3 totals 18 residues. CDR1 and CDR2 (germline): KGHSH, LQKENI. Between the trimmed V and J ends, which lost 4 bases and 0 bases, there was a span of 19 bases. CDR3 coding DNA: TGTGCCAGCTCACTTACAACCGGGACACGGACCTCTGGAAACACCATATATTTT. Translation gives CASSLTTGTRTSGNTIYF.

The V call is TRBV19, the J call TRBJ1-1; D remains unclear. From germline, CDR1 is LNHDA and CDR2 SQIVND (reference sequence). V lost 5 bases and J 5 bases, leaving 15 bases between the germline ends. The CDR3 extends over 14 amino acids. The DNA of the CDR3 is TGTGCCAGTAGTGATTTAGGGAAAGGTACTGAAGCTTTCTTT. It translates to CASSDLGKGTEAFF. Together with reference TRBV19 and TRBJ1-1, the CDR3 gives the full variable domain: DGGITQSPKYLFRKEGQNVTLSCEQNLNHDAMYWYRQDPGQGLRLIYYSQIVNDFQKGDIAEGYSVSREKKESFPLTVTSAQKNPTAFYLCASSDLGKGTEAFFGQGTRLTVV.

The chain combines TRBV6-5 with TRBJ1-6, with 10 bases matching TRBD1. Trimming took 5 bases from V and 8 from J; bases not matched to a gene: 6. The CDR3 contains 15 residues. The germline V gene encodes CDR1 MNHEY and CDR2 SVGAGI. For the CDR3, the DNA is TGTGCCAGCAGTACTGACAGGGGGCCTGATTCACCCCTCCACTTT. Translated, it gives CASSTDRGPDSPLHF.

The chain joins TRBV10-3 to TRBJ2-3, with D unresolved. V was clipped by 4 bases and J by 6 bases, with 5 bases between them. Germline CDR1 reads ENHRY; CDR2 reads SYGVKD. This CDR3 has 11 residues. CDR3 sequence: CAISGGDTQYF. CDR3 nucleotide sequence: TGTGCCATCAGTGGGGGTGATACGCAGTATTTT.

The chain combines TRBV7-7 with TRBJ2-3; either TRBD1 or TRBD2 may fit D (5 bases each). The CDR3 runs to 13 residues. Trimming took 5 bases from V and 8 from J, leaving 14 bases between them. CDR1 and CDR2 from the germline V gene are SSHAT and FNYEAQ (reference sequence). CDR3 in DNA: TGTGCCAGCAGCCGGGATTTGAGGGGTACGCAGTATTTT. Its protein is CASSRDLRGTQYF. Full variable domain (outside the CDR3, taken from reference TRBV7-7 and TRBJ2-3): GAGVSQSPRYKVTKRGQDVTLRCDPISSHATLYWYQQALGQGPEFLTYFNYEAQPDKSGLPSDRFSAERPEGSISTLTIQRTEQRDSAMYRCASSRDLRGTQYFGPGTRLTVL.

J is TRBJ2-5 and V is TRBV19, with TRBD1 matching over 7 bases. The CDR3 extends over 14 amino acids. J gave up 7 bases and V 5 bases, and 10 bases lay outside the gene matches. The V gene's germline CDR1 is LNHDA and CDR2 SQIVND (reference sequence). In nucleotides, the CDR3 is TGTGCCAGTAGTTTGGGACAGAGTAAGAGGACCCAGTACTTC. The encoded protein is CASSLGQSKRTQYF.

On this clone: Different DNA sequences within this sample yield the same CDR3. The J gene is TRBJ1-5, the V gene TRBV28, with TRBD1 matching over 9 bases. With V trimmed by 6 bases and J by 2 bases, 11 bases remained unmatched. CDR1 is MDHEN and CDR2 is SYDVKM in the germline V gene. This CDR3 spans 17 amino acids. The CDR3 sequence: CASRVQGALVGNQPQHF. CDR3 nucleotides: TGTGCCAGCAGGGTACAGGGGGCCTTGGTTGGCAATCAGCCCCAGCATTTT.

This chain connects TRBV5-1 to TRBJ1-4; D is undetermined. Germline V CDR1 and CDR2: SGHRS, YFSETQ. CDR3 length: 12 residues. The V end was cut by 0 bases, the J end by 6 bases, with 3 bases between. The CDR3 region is CASSLEDEKLFF. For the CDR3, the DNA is TGCGCCAGCAGCTTGGAGGATGAAAAACTGTTTTTT. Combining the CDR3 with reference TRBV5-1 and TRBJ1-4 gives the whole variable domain KAGVTQTPRYLIKTRGQQVTLSCSPISGHRSVSWYQQTPGQGLQFLFEYFSETQRNKGNFPGRFSGRQFSNSRSEMNVSTLELGDSALYLCASSLEDEKLFFGSGTQLSVL.

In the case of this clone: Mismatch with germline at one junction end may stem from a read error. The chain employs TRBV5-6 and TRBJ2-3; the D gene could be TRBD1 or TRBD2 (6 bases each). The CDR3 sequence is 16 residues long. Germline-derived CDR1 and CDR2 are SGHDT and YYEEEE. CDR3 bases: TGTGCCAGCAGGTTGGGGGCGGCGGGATACACAGATACGCAGTATTTT. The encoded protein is CASRLGAAGYTDTQYF.

The CDR3 DNA is TGTGCCAGCAGCAAACTAACTAGCGGGGGGGGGACCCAGTACTTC. This codes for CASSKLTSGGGTQYF. The chain employs TRBV7-2 and TRBJ2-5; 13 bases line up with TRBD2. J was trimmed by 7 bases and V by 5 bases; bases with no gene match: 7. The CDR3 covers 15 residues. Looked up from germline, CDR1 is SGHTA and CDR2 is FQGNSA.

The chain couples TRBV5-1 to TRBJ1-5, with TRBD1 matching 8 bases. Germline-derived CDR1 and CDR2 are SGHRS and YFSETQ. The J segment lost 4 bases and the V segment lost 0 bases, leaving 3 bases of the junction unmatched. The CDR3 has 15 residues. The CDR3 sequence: CASSLGQGWNQPQHF. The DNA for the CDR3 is TGCGCCAGCAGCTTGGGACAGGGGTGGAATCAGCCCCAGCATTTT.

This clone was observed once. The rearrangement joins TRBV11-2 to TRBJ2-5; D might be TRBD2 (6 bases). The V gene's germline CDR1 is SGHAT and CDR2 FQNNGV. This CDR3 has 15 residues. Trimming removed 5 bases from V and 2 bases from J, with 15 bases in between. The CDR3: CASSTSGQQQETQYF. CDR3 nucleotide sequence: TGTGCCAGCAGCACGAGCGGGCAACAGCAAGAGACCCAGTACTTC. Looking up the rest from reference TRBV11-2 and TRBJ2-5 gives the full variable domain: EAGVAQSPRYKIIEKRQSVAFWCNPISGHATLYWYQQILGQGPKLLIQFQNNGVVDDSQLPKDRFSAERLKGVDSTLKIQPAKLEDSAVYLCASSTSGQQQETQYFGPGTRLLVL.

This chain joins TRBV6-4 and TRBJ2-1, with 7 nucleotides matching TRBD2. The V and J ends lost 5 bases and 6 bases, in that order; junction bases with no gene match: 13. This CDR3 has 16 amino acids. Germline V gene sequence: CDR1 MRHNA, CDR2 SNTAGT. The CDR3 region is CASSTTGGSASNEQFF. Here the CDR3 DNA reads TGTGCCAGCAGTACCACGGGCGGGAGCGCCTCCAATGAGCAGTTCTTC.

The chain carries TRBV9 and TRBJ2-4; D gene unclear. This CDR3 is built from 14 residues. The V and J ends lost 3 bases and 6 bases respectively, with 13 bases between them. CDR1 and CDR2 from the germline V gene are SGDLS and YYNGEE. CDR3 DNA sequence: TGTGCCAGCAGCGGTGGACCCGTGGGAAACATTCAGTACTTC. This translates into CASSGGPVGNIQYF.

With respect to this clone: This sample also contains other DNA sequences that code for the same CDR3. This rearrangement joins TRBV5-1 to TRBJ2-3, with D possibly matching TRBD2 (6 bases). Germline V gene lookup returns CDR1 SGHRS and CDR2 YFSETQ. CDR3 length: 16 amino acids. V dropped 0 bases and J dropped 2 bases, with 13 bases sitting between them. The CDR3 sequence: CASSLARGGNTDTQYF. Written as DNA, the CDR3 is TGCGCCAGCAGCTTGGCCCGGGGCGGGAACACAGATACGCAGTATTTT.

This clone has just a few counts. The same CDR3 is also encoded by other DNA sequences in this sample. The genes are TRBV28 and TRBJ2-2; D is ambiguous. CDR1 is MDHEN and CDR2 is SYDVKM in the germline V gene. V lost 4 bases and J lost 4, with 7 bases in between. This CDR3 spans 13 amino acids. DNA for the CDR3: TGTGCCAGCAGTTCCACAAGCACCGGGGAGCTGTTTTTT. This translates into CASSSTSTGELFF.

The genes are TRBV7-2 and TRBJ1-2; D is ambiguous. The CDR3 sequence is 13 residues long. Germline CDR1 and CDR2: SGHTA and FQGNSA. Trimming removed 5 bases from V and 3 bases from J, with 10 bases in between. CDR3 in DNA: TGTGCCAGCAGCCTGGACCGGTACTATGGCTACACCTTC. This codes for CASSLDRYYGYTF.

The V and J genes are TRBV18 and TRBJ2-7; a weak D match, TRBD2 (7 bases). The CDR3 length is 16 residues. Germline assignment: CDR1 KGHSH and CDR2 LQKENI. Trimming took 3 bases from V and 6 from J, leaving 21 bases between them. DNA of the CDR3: TGTGCCAGCTCACCGAGGTCGGGGGGCGGCCCGGGCGAGCAGTACTTC. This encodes CASSPRSGGGPGEQYF.

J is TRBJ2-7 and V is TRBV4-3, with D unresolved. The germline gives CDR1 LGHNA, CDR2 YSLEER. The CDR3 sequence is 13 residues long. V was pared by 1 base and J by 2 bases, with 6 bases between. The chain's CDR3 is CASSQGLAYEQYF. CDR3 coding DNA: TGCGCCAGCAGCCAAGGATTAGCCTACGAGCAGTACTTC.